This is a list of T cell receptor beta chains from one sample in a study of tumor-infiltrating lymphocytes in primary liver carcinoma. TCRdb reprocessed the multiplex PCR reads via MiXCR and lists one record per CDR3 protein. The sample has about 50,000 distinct CDR3 sequences, 60% to 80% seen once. The sample consisted of liver tumor tissue from sampling region 5. The receptor source for this set is a man aged 35 to 55 with primary liver carcinoma and hepatitis B virus infection. Both conserved end residues are part of each CDR3. Fields, in order: V gene, J gene, CDR3 protein.

v_call: TRBV30; j_call: TRBJ2-2; cdr3_aa: CAWDAWTDTGELSF
v_call: TRBV11-2; j_call: TRBJ1-5; cdr3_aa: CTSSIVGVTGSNKPQHF
v_call: TRBV30; j_call: TRBJ1-1; cdr3_aa: CASQGNMNTEAFF
v_call: TRBV28; j_call: TRBJ2-1; cdr3_aa: CASSFAGLAGLSSYNEQSF
v_call: TRBV10-3; j_call: TRBJ2-4; cdr3_aa: CAISDNWKASNIQYF
v_call: TRBV29-1; j_call: TRBJ1-5; cdr3_aa: CGVVAQINRPQHF
v_call: TRBV29-1; j_call: TRBJ2-7; cdr3_aa: CSVNLQGSYEQYF
v_call: TRBV24-1; j_call: TRBJ2-3; cdr3_aa: CAISGRGTTSTGTQYF
v_call: TRBV4-2; j_call: TRBJ2-2; cdr3_aa: CASSPERSTGELFF
v_call: TRBV12-3/TRBV12-4; j_call: TRBJ1-6; cdr3_aa: CVSSLTGQGSLLHF
v_call: TRBV29-1; j_call: TRBJ2-1; cdr3_aa: CSVWGLACNDQFF
v_call: TRBV29-1; j_call: TRBJ1-1; cdr3_aa: CSVESGVAEAFF
v_call: TRBV11-1; j_call: TRBJ2-1; cdr3_aa: CASNLSRGLTVNEQFF
v_call: TRBV4-3; j_call: TRBJ2-2; cdr3_aa: CASGQTTSGRTNTGELFF
v_call: TRBV28; j_call: TRBJ1-1; cdr3_aa: CASTGRDTEAFF
v_call: TRBV11-2; j_call: TRBJ2-7; cdr3_aa: CASTSNGNSYEQYF
v_call: TRBV12-3/TRBV12-4; j_call: TRBJ1-5; cdr3_aa: CASTRGTAINQPEHF
v_call: TRBV5-4; j_call: TRBJ2-1; cdr3_aa: CASSGLAASSYSEQFF
v_call: TRBV14; j_call: TRBJ1-6; cdr3_aa: CASSHLGVNSPLHF
v_call: TRBV29-1; j_call: TRBJ2-2; cdr3_aa: CSVSAGIGELFF
v_call: TRBV30; j_call: TRBJ1-6; cdr3_aa: CAWRWQSSNSPLHF
v_call: TRBV2; j_call: TRBJ2-7; cdr3_aa: CARRGGAGGSYEQYF
v_call: TRBV29-1; j_call: TRBJ2-5; cdr3_aa: CSVRTSGSWTETQYF
v_call: TRBV5-4; j_call: TRBJ2-1; cdr3_aa: CASSPGGGGYVDEQFF
v_call: TRBV10-3; j_call: TRBJ2-5; cdr3_aa: CATSIPTGRYF
v_call: TRBV12-3/TRBV12-4; j_call: TRBJ1-1; cdr3_aa: CASSLSGATEAFF
v_call: TRBV30; j_call: TRBJ1-2; cdr3_aa: CDWSAQTGDHDYTF
v_call: TRBV11-1; j_call: TRBJ2-1; cdr3_aa: CARSAGEPNEQFF
v_call: TRBV30; j_call: TRBJ1-1; cdr3_aa: CAWSVRPATEAFF
v_call: TRBV6-2/TRBV6-3; j_call: TRBJ1-5; cdr3_aa: CASGSTLSVRGGNQPQHF
v_call: TRBV29-1; j_call: TRBJ2-5; cdr3_aa: CRVWGEQETQYF
v_call: TRBV11-3; j_call: TRBJ2-3; cdr3_aa: CATCNNTDAQYF
v_call: TRBV6-1; j_call: TRBJ2-1; cdr3_aa: CASRGALAGLYEQFF
v_call: TRBV5-4; j_call: TRBJ1-1; cdr3_aa: CVSRIGLNTEAFF
v_call: TRBV5-1; j_call: TRBJ2-2; cdr3_aa: CASGFYTGELLF
v_call: TRBV11-2; j_call: TRBJ2-3; cdr3_aa: CASSLFAAEVSTDTQYF
v_call: TRBV7-9; j_call: TRBJ1-1; cdr3_aa: CASRLRDSDTEAFF
v_call: TRBV7-8; j_call: TRBJ2-1; cdr3_aa: CASSLIDAFEQLF
v_call: TRBV6-1; j_call: TRBJ2-5; cdr3_aa: CANSENLMGAAVGETQYF
v_call: TRBV5-1; j_call: TRBJ2-1; cdr3_aa: CASSLLAREISEQFF
v_call: TRBV11-2; j_call: TRBJ2-1; cdr3_aa: CAGSLDRGGRFCNEQFF
v_call: TRBV29-1; j_call: TRBJ2-5; cdr3_aa: CSVESTWSQTQYF